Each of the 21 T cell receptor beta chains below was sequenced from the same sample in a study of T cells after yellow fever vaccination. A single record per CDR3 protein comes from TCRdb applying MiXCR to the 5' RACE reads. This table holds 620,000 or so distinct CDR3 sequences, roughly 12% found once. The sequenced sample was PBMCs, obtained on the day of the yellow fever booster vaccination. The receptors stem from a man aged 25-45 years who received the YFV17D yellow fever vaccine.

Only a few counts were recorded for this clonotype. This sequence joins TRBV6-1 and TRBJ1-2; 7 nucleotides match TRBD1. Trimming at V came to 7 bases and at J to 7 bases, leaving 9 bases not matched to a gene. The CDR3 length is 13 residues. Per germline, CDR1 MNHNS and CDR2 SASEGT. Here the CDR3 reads CASNRRGGSGYTF. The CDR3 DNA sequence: TGTGCCAGCAATCGCAGAGGGGGCAGTGGCTACACCTTC.

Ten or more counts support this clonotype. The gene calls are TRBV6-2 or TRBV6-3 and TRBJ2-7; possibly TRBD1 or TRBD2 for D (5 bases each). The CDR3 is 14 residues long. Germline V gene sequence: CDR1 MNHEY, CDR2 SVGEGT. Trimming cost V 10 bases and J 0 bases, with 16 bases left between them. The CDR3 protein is CATDDRLLSYEQYF. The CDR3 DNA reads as TGTGCCACTGACGACAGACTACTCTCCTACGAGCAGTACTTC.

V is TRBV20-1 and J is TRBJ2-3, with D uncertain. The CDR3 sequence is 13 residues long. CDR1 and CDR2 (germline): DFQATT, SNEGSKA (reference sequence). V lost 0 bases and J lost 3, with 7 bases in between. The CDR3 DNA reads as TGCAGTGCTAGAGAGACGTTGACAGATACGCAGTATTTT. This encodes CSARETLTDTQYF.

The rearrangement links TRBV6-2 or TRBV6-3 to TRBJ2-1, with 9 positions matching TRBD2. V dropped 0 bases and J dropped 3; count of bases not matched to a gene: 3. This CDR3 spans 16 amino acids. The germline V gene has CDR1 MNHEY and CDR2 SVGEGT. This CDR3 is CASSYSASGNYNEQFF. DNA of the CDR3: TGTGCCAGCAGTTACTCCGCTAGCGGGAACTACAATGAGCAGTTCTTC.

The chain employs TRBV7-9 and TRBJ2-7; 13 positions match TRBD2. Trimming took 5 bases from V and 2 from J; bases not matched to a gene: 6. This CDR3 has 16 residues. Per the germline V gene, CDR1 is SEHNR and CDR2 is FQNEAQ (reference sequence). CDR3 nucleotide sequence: TGTGCCAGCAGCCCACGGACTAGCGGGAGCCCCTACGAGCAGTACTTC. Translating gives CASSPRTSGSPYEQYF. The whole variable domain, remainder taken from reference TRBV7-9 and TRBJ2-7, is DTGVSQNPRHKITKRGQNVTFRCDPISEHNRLYWYRQTLGQGPEFLTYFQNEAQLEKSRLLSDRFSAERPKGSFSTLEIQRTEQGDSAMYLCASSPRTSGSPYEQYFGPGTRLTVT.

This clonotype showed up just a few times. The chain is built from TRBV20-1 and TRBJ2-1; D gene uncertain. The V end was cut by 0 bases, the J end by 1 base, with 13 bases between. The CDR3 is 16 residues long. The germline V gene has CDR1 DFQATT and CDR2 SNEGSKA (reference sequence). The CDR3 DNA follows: TGCAGTGCTAGAGATGTGTTACGCGGATCCTACAATGAGCAGTTCTTC. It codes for CSARDVLRGSYNEQFF.

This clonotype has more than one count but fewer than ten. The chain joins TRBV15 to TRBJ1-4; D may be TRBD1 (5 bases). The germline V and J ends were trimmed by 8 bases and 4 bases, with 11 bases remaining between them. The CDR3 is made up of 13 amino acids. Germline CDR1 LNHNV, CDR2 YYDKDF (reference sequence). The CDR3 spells CATAGTRNEKLFF. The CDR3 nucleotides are TGTGCCACCGCCGGGACTCGTAATGAAAAACTGTTTTTT.

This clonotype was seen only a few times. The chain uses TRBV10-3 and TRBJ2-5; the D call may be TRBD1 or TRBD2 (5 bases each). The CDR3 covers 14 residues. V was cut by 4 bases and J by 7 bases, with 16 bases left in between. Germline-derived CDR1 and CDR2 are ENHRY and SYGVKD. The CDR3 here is CAISGGTAAGTQYF. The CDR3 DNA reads TGTGCCATCAGTGGGGGGACCGCGGCGGGGACCCAGTACTTC.

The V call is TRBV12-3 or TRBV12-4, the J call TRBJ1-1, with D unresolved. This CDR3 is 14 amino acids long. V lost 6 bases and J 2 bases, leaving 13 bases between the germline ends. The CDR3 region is CASSPKGGNTEAFF. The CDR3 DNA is TGTGCCAGCAGCCCTAAAGGTGGTAACACTGAAGCTTTCTTT.

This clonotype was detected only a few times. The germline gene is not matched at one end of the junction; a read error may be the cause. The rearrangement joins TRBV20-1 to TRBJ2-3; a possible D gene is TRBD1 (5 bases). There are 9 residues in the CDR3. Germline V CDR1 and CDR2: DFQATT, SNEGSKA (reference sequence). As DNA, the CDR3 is TGCAGTGCTAGAAGGGGCAGGCCCTTT. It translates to CSARRGRPF.

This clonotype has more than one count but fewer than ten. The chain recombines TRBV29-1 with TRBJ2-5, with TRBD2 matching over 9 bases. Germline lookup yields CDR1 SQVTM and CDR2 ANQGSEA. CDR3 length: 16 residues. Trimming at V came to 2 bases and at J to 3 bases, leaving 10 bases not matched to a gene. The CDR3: CSVELAGDEYEETQYF. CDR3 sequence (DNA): TGCAGCGTTGAATTAGCGGGAGATGAGTATGAAGAGACCCAGTACTTC.

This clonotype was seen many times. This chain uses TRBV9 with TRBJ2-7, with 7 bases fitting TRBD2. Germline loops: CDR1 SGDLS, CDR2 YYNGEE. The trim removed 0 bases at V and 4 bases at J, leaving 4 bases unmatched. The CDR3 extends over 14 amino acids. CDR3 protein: CASSVGGSGYEQYF. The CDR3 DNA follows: TGTGCCAGCAGCGTAGGCGGGAGTGGATACGAGCAGTACTTC.

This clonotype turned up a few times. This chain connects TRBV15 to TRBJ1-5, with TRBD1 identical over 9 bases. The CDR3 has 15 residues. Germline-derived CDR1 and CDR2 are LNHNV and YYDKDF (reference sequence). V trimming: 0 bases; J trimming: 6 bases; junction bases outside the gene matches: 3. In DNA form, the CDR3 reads TGTGCCACCAGCAGAGAAGGGACAGGGCGTCAGCCCCAGCATTTT. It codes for CATSREGTGRQPQHF.

The CDR3 region is CASSPPPPGGLYEQYF. Here the CDR3 DNA reads TGTGCCAGCTCACCACCCCCTCCGGGAGGCCTCTACGAGCAGTACTTC. The chain has TRBV18 and TRBJ2-7, with 7 bases aligning to TRBD2. The J segment lost 3 bases and the V segment lost 0 bases, leaving 8 bases of the junction unmatched. The germline CDR1 and CDR2 sequences are KGHSH and LQKENI. This CDR3 has 16 amino acids.

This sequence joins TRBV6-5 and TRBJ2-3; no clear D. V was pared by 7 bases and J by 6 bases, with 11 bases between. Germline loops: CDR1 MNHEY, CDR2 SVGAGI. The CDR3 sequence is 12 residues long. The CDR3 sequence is CASTSTGDTQYF. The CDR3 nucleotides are TGTGCCAGCACCTCGACTGGCGATACGCAGTATTTT.

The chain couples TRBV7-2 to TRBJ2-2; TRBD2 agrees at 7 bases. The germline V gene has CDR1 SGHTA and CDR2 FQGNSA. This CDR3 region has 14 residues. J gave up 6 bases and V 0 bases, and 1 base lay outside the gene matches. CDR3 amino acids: CASSLARESGELFF. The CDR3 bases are TGTGCCAGCAGCTTAGCGCGGGAGTCCGGGGAGCTGTTTTTT. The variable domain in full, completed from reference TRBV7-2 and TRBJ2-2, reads GAGVSQSPSNKVTEKGKDVELRCDPISGHTALYWYRQSLGQGLEFLIYFQGNSAPDKSGLPSDRFSAERTGGSVSTLTIQRTQQEDSAVYLCASSLARESGELFFGEGSRLTVL.

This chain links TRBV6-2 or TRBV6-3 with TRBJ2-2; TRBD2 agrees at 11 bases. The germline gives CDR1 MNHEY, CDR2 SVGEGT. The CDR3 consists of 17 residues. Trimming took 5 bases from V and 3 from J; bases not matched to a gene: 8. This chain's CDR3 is CASSPGTSGFHTGELFF. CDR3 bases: TGTGCCAGCAGTCCCGGGACTAGCGGATTTCACACCGGGGAGCTGTTTTTT.

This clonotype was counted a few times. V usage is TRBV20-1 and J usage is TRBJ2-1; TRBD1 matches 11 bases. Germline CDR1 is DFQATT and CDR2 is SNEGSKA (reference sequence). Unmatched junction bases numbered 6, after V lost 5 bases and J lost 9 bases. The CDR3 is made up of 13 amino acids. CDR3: CSAPDRGPGEQFF. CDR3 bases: TGCAGTGCTCCGGACAGGGGGCCGGGTGAGCAGTTCTTC.

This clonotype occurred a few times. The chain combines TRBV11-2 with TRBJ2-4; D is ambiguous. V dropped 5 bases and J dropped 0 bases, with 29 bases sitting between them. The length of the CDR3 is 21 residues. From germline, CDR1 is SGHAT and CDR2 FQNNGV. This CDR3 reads CASSPPCPRVWPAVAKNIQYF. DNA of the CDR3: TGTGCCAGCAGCCCACCGTGCCCCCGGGTTTGGCCGGCAGTAGCCAAAAACATTCAGTACTTC. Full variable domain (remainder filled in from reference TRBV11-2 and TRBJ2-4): EAGVAQSPRYKIIEKRQSVAFWCNPISGHATLYWYQQILGQGPKLLIQFQNNGVVDDSQLPKDRFSAERLKGVDSTLKIQPAKLEDSAVYLCASSPPCPRVWPAVAKNIQYFGAGTRLSVL.

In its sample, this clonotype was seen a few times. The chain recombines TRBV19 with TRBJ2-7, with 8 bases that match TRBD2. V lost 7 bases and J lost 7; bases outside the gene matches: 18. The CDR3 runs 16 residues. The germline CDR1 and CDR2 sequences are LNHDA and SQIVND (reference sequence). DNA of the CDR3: TGTGCCAGTACCCACCGAGGCGCCGGGACTAGAGATGAGCAGTACTTC. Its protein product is CASTHRGAGTRDEQYF.

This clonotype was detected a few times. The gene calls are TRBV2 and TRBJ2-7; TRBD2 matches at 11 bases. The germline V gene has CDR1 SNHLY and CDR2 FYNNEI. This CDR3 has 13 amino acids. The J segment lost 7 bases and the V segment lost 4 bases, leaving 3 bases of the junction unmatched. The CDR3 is CASSVLAGVEQYF. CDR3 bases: TGTGCCAGCAGTGTACTAGCGGGAGTGGAGCAGTACTTC.